This TCR beta chain was sequenced during a study of T cell responses to AZD1222 COVID-19 vaccine. Study-wide points: The study identified only six AZD1222 recipients as seropositive at baseline. Increases in Spike-specific TCR breadth and depth were seen after two AZD1222 doses. Donors skewed white British and female; clonal diversity was possibly underestimated.

The V segment lost 0 bases and the J segment 8 bases; nucleotides outside the gene matches: 6. Germline assignment: CDR1 SGHRS and CDR2 YFSETQ. The CDR3 is 14 amino acids. With regard to this clone: What it binds is not known.

The method was immunoSEQ multiplex PCR; TCRdb's version includes in-frame clones alone and lacks a portion of them. The sample shows roughly 120,000 clones, about 92% of them seen only once. The chain has TRBV5-1 and TRBJ1-2; 8 nucleotides line up with TRBD1. The receptor's source is an adult who received the AZD1222 COVID-19 vaccine. Specimen: peripheral blood, collected 28 days after the second AZD1222 dose. The CDR3 is CASSLEAGGRGYTF. As DNA, the CDR3 is TGCGCCAGCAGCTTGGAGGCAGGGGGCCGAGGCTACACCTTC.